The clone carrying this T cell receptor (beta chain) has ten or more counts. Its antigen is still unknown. The data were taken from a study of human T cells and chemical hapten exposure. Study-level background: Diphenylcyclopropenone was applied weekly to patients' scalps across the roughly 24-week study.

In the study's own analysis: Sample-level TCR yields exhibited a median of around 90,000, with a range of roughly 20,000 to 700,000. TCRdb called the RACE reads again in MiXCR, with one record for every CDR3 protein. Here the V and J calls rest on TCRdb's processing, not on the authors' analysis. The table includes tens of thousands of distinct CDR3 sequences, roughly 12% detected once. Study results and caveats: Relative to control repertoires, expanded TCRs gave rise to significantly more large CDR3 similarity clusters. TCRs above 1 in 1000 frequency did not change with DPC sensitization.

The time point is: pre-sensitization, week 0. Stated treatment: therapeutic diphenylcyclopropenone sensitization with weekly scalp DPC. This CDR3 is 13 amino acids long. Per the germline V gene, CDR1 is MNHEY and CDR2 is SMNVEV (reference sequence). The ends were cut back, 2 bases at V and 0 bases at J, with 4 bases in the middle. The origin of this receptor is a woman in her twenties or thirties with alopecia areata. Some clones in this sample may be carry-over from other donors' samples. This material consisted of whole blood, taken in connection with sensitization to the hapten diphenylcyclopropenone (DPC). This sequence joins TRBV27 and TRBJ1-1; D gene uncertain. In nucleotides, the CDR3 is TGTGCCAGCAGTTTAGAAGTGAACACTGAAGCTTTCTTT. This sequence encodes CASSLEVNTEAFF.